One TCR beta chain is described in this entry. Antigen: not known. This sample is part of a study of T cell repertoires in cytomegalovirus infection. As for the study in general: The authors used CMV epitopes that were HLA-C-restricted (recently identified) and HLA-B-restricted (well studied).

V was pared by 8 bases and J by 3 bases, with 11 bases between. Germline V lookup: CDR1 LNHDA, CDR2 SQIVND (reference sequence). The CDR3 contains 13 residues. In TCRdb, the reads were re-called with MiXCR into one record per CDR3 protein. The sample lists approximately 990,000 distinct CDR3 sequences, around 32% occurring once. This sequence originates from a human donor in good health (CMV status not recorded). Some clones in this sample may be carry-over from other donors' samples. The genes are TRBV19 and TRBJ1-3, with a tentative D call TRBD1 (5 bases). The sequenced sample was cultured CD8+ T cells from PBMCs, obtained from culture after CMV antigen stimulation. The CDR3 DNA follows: TGTGCCAGTCGGAGGGGTGGTGGAAACACCATATATTTT. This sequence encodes CASRRGGGNTIYF. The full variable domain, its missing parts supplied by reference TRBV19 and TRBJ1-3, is DGGITQSPKYLFRKEGQNVTLSCEQNLNHDAMYWYRQDPGQGLRLIYYSQIVNDFQKGDIAEGYSVSREKKESFPLTVTSAQKNPTAFYLCASRRGGGNTIYFGEGSWLTVV.